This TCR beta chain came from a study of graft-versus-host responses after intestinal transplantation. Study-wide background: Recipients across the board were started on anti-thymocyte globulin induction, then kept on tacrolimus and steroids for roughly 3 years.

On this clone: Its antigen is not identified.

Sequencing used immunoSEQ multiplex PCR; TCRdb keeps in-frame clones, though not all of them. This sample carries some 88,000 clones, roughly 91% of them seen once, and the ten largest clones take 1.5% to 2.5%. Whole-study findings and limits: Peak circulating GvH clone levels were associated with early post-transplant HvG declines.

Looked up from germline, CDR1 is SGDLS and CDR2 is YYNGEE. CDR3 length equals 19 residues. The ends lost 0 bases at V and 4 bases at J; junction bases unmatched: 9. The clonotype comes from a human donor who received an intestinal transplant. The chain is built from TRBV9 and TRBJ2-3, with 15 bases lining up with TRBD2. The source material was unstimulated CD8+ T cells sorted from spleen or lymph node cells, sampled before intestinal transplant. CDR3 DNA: TGTGCCAGCAGCGTAGGGCGAATCGGACTAGCGGGGGGGCCAGATACGCAGTATTTT. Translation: CASSVGRIGLAGGPDTQYF.